Listed here are 14 T cell receptor beta chains from one sample, sequenced in a study of T cells in narcolepsy. Sequenced by immunoSEQ multiplex PCR; TCRdb stores in-frame clones only, minus some. The data hold tens of thousands of clones, with about 86% observed a single time. Sequencing was done on a sample of memory (CD45RA-) CD4+ T cells from blood. The receptor set was obtained from a human donor in good health.

On this clone: One end of the junction fails to match germline, which may point to a read error. This chain links TRBV4-1 with TRBJ1-1; D may be TRBD1 (6 bases). The CDR3 sequence is 15 residues long. Germline V gene data show CDR1 as MGHRA and CDR2 as YSYEKL. The CDR3 region has the DNA TGCGCCAGCAGCCTGGGGGGGCTAGGGAACACTGAAGCTTCCTTT. Translation: CASSLGGLGNTEASF.

V and J are TRBV18 and TRBJ2-5; D gene uncertain. CDR1 is KGHSH, CDR2 LQKENI, per germline. V dropped 3 bases and J dropped 2 bases, with 10 bases sitting between them. This CDR3 has 14 amino acids. The CDR3 is CASSPFDFQETQYF. CDR3 in DNA: TGTGCCAGCTCACCGTTCGACTTTCAAGAGACCCAGTACTTC.

The chain has TRBV4-2 and TRBJ2-1; 8 nucleotides align to TRBD1. The CDR3 is made up of 14 amino acids. The V segment lost 2 bases and the J segment 7 bases; nucleotides outside the gene matches: 4. Germline loops: CDR1 LGHNA, CDR2 YNFKEQ. CDR3 sequence (DNA): TGTGCCAGCAGCCAACAGGGGGCGCGGAATGAGCAGTTCTTC. Translated: CASSQQGARNEQFF.

As regards this clone: No conserved phenylalanine or tryptophan is present at the end of the CDR3, so a read error is the likely explanation. It is unclear where the CDR3 begins or ends on the DNA, so no DNA is shown, and the CDR3 is as TCRdb lists it. This chain links TRBV6-1 with TRBJ2-4; TRBD2, the table's D call, lacks a check against the DNA. Germline loops: CDR1 MNHNS, CDR2 SASEGT. 12 amino acids form the CDR3, both terminal residues included. The CDR3 here is CASGGDRGPGGV.

CDR3 region: CASSLGSGANVLTF. The CDR3 DNA reads as TGCGCCAGCAGCTTAGGCTCTGGGGCCAACGTCCTGACTTTC. The chain carries TRBV5-1 and TRBJ2-6; D is uncertain. The CDR3 loop spans 14 amino acids. V lost 2 bases and J lost 0, with 3 bases in between. Germline V gene lookup returns CDR1 SGHRS and CDR2 YFSETQ.

V gene TRBV12-5 combines with J gene TRBJ2-1, with 8 bases matching TRBD2. The V gene's germline CDR1 is LGHNT and CDR2 FRNRAP. V dropped 4 bases and J dropped 7; count of bases not matched to a gene: 18. This CDR3 comprises 18 residues. The CDR3 here is CASGSQRPLADFLNEQFF. The CDR3 bases are TGTGCTAGTGGTTCACAACGGCCACTAGCGGATTTCCTTAATGAGCAGTTCTTC.

V usage is TRBV27 and J usage is TRBJ2-7; D is unclear. Germline-derived CDR1 and CDR2 are MNHEY and SMNVEV (reference sequence). Trimming pared 4 bases from V and 0 bases from J, leaving 19 bases between. The CDR3 contains 17 residues. This chain's CDR3 is CASSSVNPPRHSYEQYF. In DNA, the CDR3 is TGTGCCAGCAGTTCCGTAAACCCTCCCCGGCACTCCTACGAGCAGTACTTC.

The chain is built from TRBV6-1 and TRBJ2-3, with no clear D. V was trimmed by 5 bases and J by 6 bases, leaving 12 bases between them. This CDR3 is 13 amino acids long. Germline loops: CDR1 MNHNS, CDR2 SASEGT. CDR3 protein: CASSLGRQDTQYF. DNA of the CDR3: TGTGCCAGCAGTTTAGGCCGCCAGGATACGCAGTATTTT.

The V call is TRBV2, the J call TRBJ2-5, with TRBD2 matching over 11 bases. The CDR3 loop spans 14 amino acids. CDR1 SNHLY and CDR2 FYNNEI come from the germline V gene. V shed 6 bases and J 3 bases; nucleotides not matched to a gene: 3. The chain's CDR3 is CASRGLADKETQYF. The CDR3 coding sequence is TGTGCCAGCAGGGGACTAGCGGACAAAGAGACCCAGTACTTC.

The chain combines TRBV18 with TRBJ2-3; unclear D gene. Germline V gene sequence: CDR1 KGHSH, CDR2 LQKENI. This CDR3 spans 14 amino acids. With 2 bases removed from V and 2 bases from J, the gap between germline ends came to 8 bases. The CDR3 DNA is TGTGCCAGCTCACCAGCTCCCCCCACAGATACGCAGTATTTT. Protein product: CASSPAPPTDTQYF.

V gene TRBV5-1 combines with J gene TRBJ2-3, with 11 positions matching TRBD2. The V and J ends lost 2 bases and 2 bases, in that order; junction bases with no gene match: 10. The V gene's germline CDR1 is SGHRS and CDR2 YFSETQ. The CDR3 extends over 18 amino acids. The CDR3 region has the DNA TGCGCCAGCAGCTTCGAACCTCAGACTAGCGGGGCCACAGATACGCAGTATTTT. It translates to CASSFEPQTSGATDTQYF. The full variable domain, completed using reference TRBV5-1 and TRBJ2-3, is KAGVTQTPRYLIKTRGQQVTLSCSPISGHRSVSWYQQTPGQGLQFLFEYFSETQRNKGNFPGRFSGRQFSNSRSEMNVSTLELGDSALYLCASSFEPQTSGATDTQYFGPGTRLTVL.

The chain combines TRBV7-2 with TRBJ2-1; TRBD1 is a possible D gene (5 bases). The CDR3 spans 14 residues. Germline CDR1 is SGHTA and CDR2 is FQGNSA. V shed 5 bases and J shed 8 bases, with 16 bases lying between them. The DNA of the CDR3 is TGTGCCAGCAGCCGACGGACGACAGTCTATGAGCAGTTCTTC. Its translation: CASSRRTTVYEQFF.

The chain is built from TRBV5-4 and TRBJ2-5; 11 positions agree with TRBD2. The V segment lost 4 bases and the J segment 2 bases; nucleotides outside the gene matches: 4. The germline V gene has CDR1 SGHNT and CDR2 YYREEE (reference sequence). The CDR3 contains 15 residues. In DNA, the CDR3 is TGTGCCAGCAGCAAAATAGCGGGGGGGCAAGAGACCCAGTACTTC. Residues: CASSKIAGGQETQYF.

The chain couples TRBV2 to TRBJ1-1; no clear D. The V and J ends lost 10 bases and 0 bases respectively, with 12 bases between them. Germline CDR1 SNHLY, CDR2 FYNNEI. The CDR3 is 13 amino acids. DNA of the CDR3: TGTGCCAACTCCCCCGATTTGAACACTGAAGCTTTCTTT. Translating gives CANSPDLNTEAFF.